This T cell receptor (beta chain) comes out of a study of identical twins. TCRdb fed the 5' RACE reads into MiXCR, producing one record per CDR3 protein. The sample has 300,000 to 400,000 distinct CDR3 sequences; more than 9% are singletons. This clonotype was observed many times. Germline V gene sequence: CDR1 SQVTM, CDR2 ANQGSEA. The CDR3 runs to 14 residues. V lost 7 bases to trimming and J lost 2 bases; unmatched junction nucleotides: 10. These data were also filed under a second study, of yellow fever vaccine responses in identical twins.

Sample: CD8+ T cells sorted from blood. The chain recombines TRBV29-1 with TRBJ2-5; 7 nucleotides align to TRBD1. The clonotype comes from a woman aged 18-35 years in good health. The CDR3 bases are TGCAGCGCCTTCAAAGACAGGGCGCAAGAGACCCAGTACTTC. Protein: CSAFKDRAQETQYF.